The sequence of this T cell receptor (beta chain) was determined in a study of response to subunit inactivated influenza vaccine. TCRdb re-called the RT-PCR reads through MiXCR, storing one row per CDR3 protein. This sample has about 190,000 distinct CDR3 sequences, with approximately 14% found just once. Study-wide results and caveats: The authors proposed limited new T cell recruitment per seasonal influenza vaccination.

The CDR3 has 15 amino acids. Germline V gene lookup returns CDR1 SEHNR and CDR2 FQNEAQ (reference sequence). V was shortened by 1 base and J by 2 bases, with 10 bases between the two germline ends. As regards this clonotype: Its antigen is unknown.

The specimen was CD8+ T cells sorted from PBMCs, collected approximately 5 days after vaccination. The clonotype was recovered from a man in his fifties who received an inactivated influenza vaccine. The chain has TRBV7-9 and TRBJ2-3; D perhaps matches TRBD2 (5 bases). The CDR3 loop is CASSLGPRDTDTQYF. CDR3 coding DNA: TGTGCCAGCAGCTTAGGACCCCGGGACACAGATACGCAGTATTTT.